This TCR beta chain was obtained from a study of vaccination effects on CD4 cells after COVID-19. As concerns this clone: Its target is unknown.

The data were produced by immunoSEQ multiplex PCR, yet TCRdb's version contains in-frame clones alone and is incomplete. This sample carries tens of thousands of clones, 74% of them seen once, and the ten largest clones take more than 13%. Ahead of sequencing, the ViraFEST assay grew antigen-specific CD4+ T cells using viral peptide pools. With more than 9 days of culture completed, CD4+ T cells were isolated. Participants completed two doses of the BNT162b2 or mRNA-1273 vaccine. No vaccinee had earlier SARS-CoV-2 infection, and nucleocapsid antibodies were negative. In culture with 9.5 to 10 IU/ml IL-2 and around 10 ug/ml peptides, PBMC were grown at some 2 million per well. Trimming at V came to 6 bases and at J to 2 bases, leaving 8 bases not matched to a gene. The CDR3 length is 15 residues. CDR1 is WNHNN and CDR2 is SYGVQD in the germline V gene (reference sequence).

This clonotype originated in a human donor who received a COVID-19 vaccine. The starting material was CD4+ T cells from PBMCs cultured with HCoV-OC43 spike peptides, obtained after COVID-19 vaccination. Subset in this sample: HCoV-OC43 spike overlapping peptide pool stimulation. The rearrangement uses TRBV10-1 and TRBJ2-5, with TRBD2 matching 8 bases. This CDR3 reads CASSRAGAVQETQYF. The CDR3 region has the DNA TGCGCCAGCAGCAGAGCGGGGGCTGTGCAAGAGACCCAGTACTTC.